These T cell receptor beta chains were read from a single sample in a study of OX40 agonist ivuxolimab in advanced cancers. The method was immunoSEQ multiplex PCR; TCRdb's version includes in-frame clones alone and lacks a portion of them. The data contain about 68,000 clones, around 93% of them singletons. The material sequenced was CD4+ or CD8+ T cells sorted from blood, taken in a trial of the OX40 agonist ivuxolimab. All receptors derive from an adult with an advanced solid tumor such as melanoma, head and neck, liver or kidney cancer. The CDR3 runs from the conserved cysteine through the conserved F or W. A D gene is named only where the DNA matches it firmly. For some rows the clone size is stated as once, few or many, or as a class when expanded; others skip it.

cdr3_length j_call clone_size v_call d_call cdr3_aa cdr3_nt
16 TRBJ2-1 - TRBV10-3 TRBD2 CAISGGRAGGDNEQFF TGTGCCATCAGCGGAGGAAGAGCGGGAGGGGACAATGAGCAGTTCTTC
15 TRBJ2-7 few TRBV6-1 TRBD2 CASSRTSGRSYEQYF TGTGCCAGCAGCCGGACTAGCGGGAGGTCCTACGAGCAGTACTTC
11 TRBJ2-2 - TRBV7-9 - CASSRTGELFF TGTGCCAGCAGCCGGACCGGGGAGCTGTTTTTT
17 TRBJ2-2 - TRBV18 - CASSPPAGTRNTGELFF TGTGCCAGCTCACCACCGGCTGGGACCCGTAACACCGGGGAGCTGTTTTTT
16 TRBJ2-3 - TRBV4-2 TRBD2 CASSQETSGRTDTQYF TGTGCCAGCAGCCAAGAGACTAGCGGACGCACAGATACGCAGTATTTT
13 TRBJ2-7 - TRBV18 - CASSPDLAAEQYF TGTGCCAGCTCACCTGATCTCGCCGCTGAGCAGTACTTC
13 TRBJ1-1 - TRBV5-4 - CASSRGENTEAFF TGTGCCAGCAGCCGGGGGGAGAACACTGAAGCTTTCTTT
15 TRBJ2-5 - TRBV28 - CASSSVRSGFWAQYF TGTGCCAGCAGCTCCGTCAGGAGCGGCTTCTGGGCCCAGTACTTC
15 TRBJ2-2 - TRBV6-6 - CASRPTLRDTGELFF TGTGCCAGCCGCCCGACACTTCGGGACACCGGGGAGCTGTTTTTT
15 TRBJ2-6 once TRBV28 - CASSLRAGGANVLTF TGTGCCAGCAGTTTAAGGGCAGGTGGGGCCAACGTCCTGACTTTC
13 TRBJ2-5 once TRBV2 - CASIPGNGETQYF TGTGCCAGCATTCCCGGGAATGGAGAGACCCAGTACTTC
15 TRBJ1-2 few TRBV5-6 - CASSLGQGYNYGYTF TGTGCCAGCAGCTTGGGGCAGGGCTATAACTATGGCTACACCTTC
16 TRBJ2-1 - TRBV11-2 TRBD2 CASSLVILAGVDEQFF TGTGCCAGCAGCTTGGTAATCCTAGCGGGAGTCGATGAGCAGTTCTTC
12 TRBJ1-2 - TRBV29-1 - CSVEVPGGGYTF TGCAGCGTTGAAGTTCCAGGTGGTGGCTACACCTTC
14 TRBJ2-3 - TRBV6-5 TRBD1 CASSYLGQGYTQYF TGCGCCAGCAGTTACTTGGGACAGGGGTATACGCAGTATTTT
17 TRBJ2-5 - TRBV9 TRBD1 CASSAHQGAWIQETQYF TGTGCCAGCAGCGCCCACCAGGGGGCTTGGATCCAAGAGACCCAGTACTTC
15 TRBJ2-1 once TRBV19 - CASSIGTTSYNEQFF TGTGCCAGTAGTATAGGCACGACATCCTACAATGAGCAGTTCTTC
11 TRBJ1-2 - TRBV28 - CASSPSYGYTF TGTGCCAGCAGTCCGAGCTATGGCTACACCTTC
15 TRBJ2-5 - TRBV11-2 - CASSLDRGHQGTQYF TGTGCCAGCAGCTTAGATAGGGGACATCAGGGGACCCAGTACTTC
15 TRBJ1-3 - TRBV25-1 - CASSDLGYAGNTIYF TGTGCCAGCAGTGACCTCGGGTACGCTGGAAACACCATATATTTT